The following is a T cell receptor (beta chain) sequence with its context. Its antigen is not identified. This entry comes from a study of T cell repertoires in cytomegalovirus infection. Study summary: Matching HLA type, along with CMV infection, was indicated by public TCR beta signatures.

Germline CDR1 and CDR2: MGHRA and YSYEKL. This CDR3 is built from 16 residues. V gave up 2 bases and J gave up 3 bases, with 16 bases separating them. TCRdb ran MiXCR on the reads and lists one entry per CDR3 protein. This sample has about 920,000 distinct CDR3 sequences; around 30% occur once, and the top ten carry more than 13%. Overall study findings and caveats: CMV-specific TCR beta clonotypes restricted by HLA-C were the ones dominating the ex vivo response.

The chain employs TRBV4-1 and TRBJ2-5; a possible D gene is TRBD1 (5 bases). The clonotype was recovered from a human donor in good health (CMV status not recorded). Some clones in this sample may be carry-over from other donors' samples. The sequencing used cultured CD8+ T cells from PBMCs, collected from culture after CMV antigen stimulation. The CDR3 spells CASSQTGSSFEETQYF. CDR3 coding DNA: TGCGCCAGCAGCCAAACAGGATCCTCTTTCGAAGAGACCCAGTACTTC.